This note documents a single T cell receptor (beta chain) sequence. Antigen: not known. The germline V gene has CDR1 KGHSH and CDR2 LQKENI. CDR3 length: 18 residues. Trimming cost V 3 bases and J 0 bases, with 15 bases left between them. Sequencing used immunoSEQ multiplex PCR; TCRdb keeps in-frame clones, though not all of them. Altogether about 370,000 clones are present, 89% being singletons, with the ten largest covering 1.9%. These data belong to a study of Ad26.COV2.S vaccination and SARS-CoV-2 variants. Study-level findings and limits: Vaccinees and placebo recipients showed similar non-spike TCR breadth. Possible underestimation of total T cell responses by the TCR breadth and depth analyses was noted. After vaccination, reports described spike-specific CD8+ and CD4+ T cell responses as showing substantial breadth.

Noted treatment: about 20 received Ad26.COV2.S at low or high dose, single or two shots; 5 received placebo; per-sample allocation not given. The study sampled participants on day 63 after the first vaccine or placebo injection. Participants' vaccine, an Ad26 vector, delivered Wuhan-strain SARS-CoV-2 spike. The source was peripheral blood, collected in a trial of Ad26.COV2.S vaccine versus placebo. This TCR derives from a person between 18 and 65 years old who received the Ad26.COV2.S COVID-19 vaccine or a placebo. The chain has TRBV18 and TRBJ2-6; maybe TRBD2 (6 bases). Here the CDR3 DNA reads TGTGCCAGCTCACCGGGGACGGGACTTAACTCTGGGGCCAACGTCCTGACTTTC. Translation: CASSPGTGLNSGANVLTF. Supplemented by reference TRBV18 and TRBJ2-6, the full variable domain reads NAGVMQNPRHLVRRRGQEARLRCSPMKGHSHVYWYRQLPEEGLKFMVYLQKENIIDESGMPKERFSAEFPKEGPSILRIQQVVRGDSAAYFCASSPGTGLNSGANVLTFGAGSRLTVL.